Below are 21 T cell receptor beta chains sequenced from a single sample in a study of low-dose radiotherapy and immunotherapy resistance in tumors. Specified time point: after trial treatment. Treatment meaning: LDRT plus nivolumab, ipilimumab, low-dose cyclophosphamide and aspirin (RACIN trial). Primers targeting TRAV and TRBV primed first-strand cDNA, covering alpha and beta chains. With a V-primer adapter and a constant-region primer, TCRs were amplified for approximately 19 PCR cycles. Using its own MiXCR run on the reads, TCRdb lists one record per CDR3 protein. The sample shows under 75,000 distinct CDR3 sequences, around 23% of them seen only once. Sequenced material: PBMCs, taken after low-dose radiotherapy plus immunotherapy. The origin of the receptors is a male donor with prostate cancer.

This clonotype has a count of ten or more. The CDR3 loop is CASNIAGDRGGELFF. The CDR3 bases are TGTGCCAGCAACATAGCGGGAGATAGGGGCGGGGAGCTGTTTTTT. The J gene is TRBJ2-2, the V gene TRBV2; the match to TRBD2 covers 9 bases. The CDR3 is 15 residues long. The trim removed 7 bases at V and 7 bases at J, leaving 10 bases unmatched. Germline-derived CDR1 and CDR2 are SNHLY and FYNNEI.

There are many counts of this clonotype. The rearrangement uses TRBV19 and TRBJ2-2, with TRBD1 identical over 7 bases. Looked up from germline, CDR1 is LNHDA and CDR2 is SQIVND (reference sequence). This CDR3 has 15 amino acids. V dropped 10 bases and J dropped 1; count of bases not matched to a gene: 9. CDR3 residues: CATSLGDRNTGELFF. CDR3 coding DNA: TGTGCCACCTCCCTCGGGGACAGGAACACCGGGGAGCTGTTTTTT.

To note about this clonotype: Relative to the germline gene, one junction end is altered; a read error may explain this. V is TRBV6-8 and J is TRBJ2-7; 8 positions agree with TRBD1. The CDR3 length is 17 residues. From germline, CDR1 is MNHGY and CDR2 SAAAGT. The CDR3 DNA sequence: TGTGCCAGCAGTTGCTCGTTTGGGGCGGACAGGGACTTCGAGCCGTACTTC. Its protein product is CASSCSFGADRDFEPYF.

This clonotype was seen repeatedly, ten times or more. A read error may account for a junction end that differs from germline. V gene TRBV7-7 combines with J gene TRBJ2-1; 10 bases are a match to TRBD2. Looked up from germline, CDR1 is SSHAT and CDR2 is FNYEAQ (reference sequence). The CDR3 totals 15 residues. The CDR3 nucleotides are TGTGCTAGCAGCAGCGGGAGGGCTGGTGGGAATGAGCAGTTCTTC. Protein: CASSSGRAGGNEQFF.

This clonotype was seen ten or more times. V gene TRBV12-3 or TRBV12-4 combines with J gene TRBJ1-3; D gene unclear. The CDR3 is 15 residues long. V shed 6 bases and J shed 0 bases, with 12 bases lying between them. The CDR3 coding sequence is TGTGCCAGCAGCCCCAATGTGGGCTCTGGAAACACCATATATTTT. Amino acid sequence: CASSPNVGSGNTIYF.

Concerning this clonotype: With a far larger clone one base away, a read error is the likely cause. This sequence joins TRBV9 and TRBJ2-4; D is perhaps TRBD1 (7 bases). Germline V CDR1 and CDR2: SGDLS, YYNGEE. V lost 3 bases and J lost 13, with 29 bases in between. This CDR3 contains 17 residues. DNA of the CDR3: TGTGCCAGCAGCGCTGGACCCTCAGGGGGGACCTACAATGAGCAGTACTTC. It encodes CASSAGPSGGTYNEQYF.

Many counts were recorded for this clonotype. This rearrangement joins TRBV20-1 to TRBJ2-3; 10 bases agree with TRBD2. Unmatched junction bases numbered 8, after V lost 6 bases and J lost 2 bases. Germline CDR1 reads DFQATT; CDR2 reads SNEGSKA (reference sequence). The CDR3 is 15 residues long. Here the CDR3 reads CSAHRTSGLTDTQYF. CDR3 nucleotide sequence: TGCAGTGCCCACCGGACTAGCGGCCTCACAGATACGCAGTATTTT.

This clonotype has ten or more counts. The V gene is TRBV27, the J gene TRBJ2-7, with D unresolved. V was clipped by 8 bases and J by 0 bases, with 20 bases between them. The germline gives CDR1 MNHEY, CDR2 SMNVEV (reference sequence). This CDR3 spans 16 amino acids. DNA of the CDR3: TGTGCCAGCGACAACTACCTACCAGCGAGCTCCTACGAGCAGTACTTC. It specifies CASDNYLPASSYEQYF.

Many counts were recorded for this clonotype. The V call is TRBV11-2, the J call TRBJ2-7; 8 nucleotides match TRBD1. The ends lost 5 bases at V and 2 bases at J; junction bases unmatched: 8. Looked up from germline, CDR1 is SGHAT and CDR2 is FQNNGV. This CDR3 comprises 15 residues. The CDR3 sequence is CASSPGTGGPYEQYF. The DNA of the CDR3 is TGTGCCAGCAGCCCGGGGACAGGAGGCCCCTACGAGCAGTACTTC.

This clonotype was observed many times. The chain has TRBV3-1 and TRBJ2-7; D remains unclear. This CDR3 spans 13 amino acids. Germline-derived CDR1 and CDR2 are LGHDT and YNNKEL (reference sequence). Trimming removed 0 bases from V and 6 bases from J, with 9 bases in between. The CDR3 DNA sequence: TGTGCCAGCAGCCAAGATAGGGCCCCCGAGCAGTACTTC. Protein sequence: CASSQDRAPEQYF.

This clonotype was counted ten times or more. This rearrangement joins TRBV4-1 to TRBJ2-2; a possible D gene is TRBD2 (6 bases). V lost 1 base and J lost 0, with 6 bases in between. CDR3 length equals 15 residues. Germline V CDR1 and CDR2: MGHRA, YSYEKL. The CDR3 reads CASSQGLANTGELFF. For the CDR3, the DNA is TGCGCCAGCAGCCAAGGACTAGCGAACACCGGGGAGCTGTTTTTT.

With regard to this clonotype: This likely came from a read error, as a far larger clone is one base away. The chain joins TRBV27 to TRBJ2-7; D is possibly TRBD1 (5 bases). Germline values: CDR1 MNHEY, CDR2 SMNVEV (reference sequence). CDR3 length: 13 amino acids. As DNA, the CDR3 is TGTGCCCGCAGGCATAGGGGCGCCTACGAGCAGTACTTC. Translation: CARRHRGAYEQYF.

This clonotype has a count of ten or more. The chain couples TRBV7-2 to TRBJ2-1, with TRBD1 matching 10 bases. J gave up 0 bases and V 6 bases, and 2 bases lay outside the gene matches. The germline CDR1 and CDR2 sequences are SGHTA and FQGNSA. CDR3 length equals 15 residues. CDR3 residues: CASRRDRGSYNEQFF. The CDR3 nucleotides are TGTGCCAGCAGAAGGGACAGGGGCTCCTACAATGAGCAGTTCTTC.

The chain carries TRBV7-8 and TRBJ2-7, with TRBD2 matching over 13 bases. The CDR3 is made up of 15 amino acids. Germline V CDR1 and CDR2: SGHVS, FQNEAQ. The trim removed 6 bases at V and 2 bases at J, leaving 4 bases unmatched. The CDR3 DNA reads TGTGCCAGCAGACCCACTAGCGGGGGGGCCTACGAGCAGTACTTC. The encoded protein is CASRPTSGGAYEQYF. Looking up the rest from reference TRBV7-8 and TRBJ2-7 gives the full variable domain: GAGVSQSPRYKVAKRGQDVALRCDPISGHVSLFWYQQALGQGPEFLTYFQNEAQLDKSGLPSDRFFAERPEGSVSTLKIQRTQQEDSAVYLCASRPTSGGAYEQYFGPGTRLTVT.

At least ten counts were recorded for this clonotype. CDR3: CSARVGTLGETQYF. DNA for the CDR3: TGCAGTGCTAGAGTGGGGACACTGGGGGAGACCCAGTACTTC. This chain connects TRBV20-1 to TRBJ2-5; possible D gene TRBD1, 6 bases. Looked up from germline, CDR1 is DFQATT and CDR2 is SNEGSKA (reference sequence). The CDR3 has 14 residues. Trimming stripped 1 base from V and 5 bases from J, with 14 bases between.

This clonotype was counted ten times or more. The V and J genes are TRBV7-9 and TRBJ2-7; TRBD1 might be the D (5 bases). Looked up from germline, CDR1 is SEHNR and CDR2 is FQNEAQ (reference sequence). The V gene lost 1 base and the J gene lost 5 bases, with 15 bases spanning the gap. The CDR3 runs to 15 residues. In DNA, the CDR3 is TGTGCCAGCAGCTTAGGCGTCTCAGGGATCGACGAGCAGTACTTC. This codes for CASSLGVSGIDEQYF. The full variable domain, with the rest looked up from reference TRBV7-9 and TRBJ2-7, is DTGVSQNPRHKITKRGQNVTFRCDPISEHNRLYWYRQTLGQGPEFLTYFQNEAQLEKSRLLSDRFSAERPKGSFSTLEIQRTEQGDSAMYLCASSLGVSGIDEQYFGPGTRLTVT.

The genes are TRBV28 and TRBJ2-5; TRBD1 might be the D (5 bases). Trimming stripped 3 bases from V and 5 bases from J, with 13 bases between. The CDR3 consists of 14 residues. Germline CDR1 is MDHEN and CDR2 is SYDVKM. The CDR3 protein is CASSFGAGWETQYF. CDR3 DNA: TGTGCCAGCAGTTTCGGCGCAGGGTGGGAGACCCAGTACTTC.

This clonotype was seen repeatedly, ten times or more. The chain's CDR3 is CASSQTGFKDIQYF. In DNA, the CDR3 is TGTGCCAGCAGCCAGACAGGGTTCAAGGACATTCAGTACTTC. The chain carries TRBV7-2 and TRBJ2-4; 7 nucleotides line up with TRBD1. The V segment lost 5 bases and the J segment 8 bases; nucleotides outside the gene matches: 9. In germline, CDR1 is SGHTA, CDR2 FQGNSA. The CDR3 length is 14 residues.

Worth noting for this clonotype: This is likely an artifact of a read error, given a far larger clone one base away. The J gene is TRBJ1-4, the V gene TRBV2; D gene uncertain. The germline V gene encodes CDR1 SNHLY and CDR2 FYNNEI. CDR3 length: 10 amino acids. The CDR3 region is CASSDQSLLF. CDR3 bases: TGTGCCAGCAGTGACCAGTCCCTGCTTTTT. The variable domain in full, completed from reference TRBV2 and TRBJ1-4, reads EPEVTQTPSHQVTQMGQEVILRCVPISNHLYFYWYRQILGQKVEFLVSFYNNEISEKSEIFDDQFSVERPDGSNFTLKIRSTKLEDSAMYFCASSDQSLLFGSGTQLSVL.

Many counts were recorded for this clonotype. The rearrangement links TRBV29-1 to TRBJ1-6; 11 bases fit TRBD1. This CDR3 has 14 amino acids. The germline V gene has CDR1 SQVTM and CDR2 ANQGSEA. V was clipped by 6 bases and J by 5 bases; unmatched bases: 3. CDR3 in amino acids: CSVGTGGDNSPLHF. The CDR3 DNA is TGCAGCGTGGGGACAGGGGGAGATAATTCACCCCTCCACTTT.

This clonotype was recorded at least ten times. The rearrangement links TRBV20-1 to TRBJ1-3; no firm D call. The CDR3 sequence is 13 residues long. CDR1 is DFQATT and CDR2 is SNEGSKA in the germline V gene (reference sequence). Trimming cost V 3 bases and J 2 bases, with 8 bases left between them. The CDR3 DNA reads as TGCAGTGCTAGGAAGGAAGCTGGAAACACCATATATTTT. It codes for CSARKEAGNTIYF.